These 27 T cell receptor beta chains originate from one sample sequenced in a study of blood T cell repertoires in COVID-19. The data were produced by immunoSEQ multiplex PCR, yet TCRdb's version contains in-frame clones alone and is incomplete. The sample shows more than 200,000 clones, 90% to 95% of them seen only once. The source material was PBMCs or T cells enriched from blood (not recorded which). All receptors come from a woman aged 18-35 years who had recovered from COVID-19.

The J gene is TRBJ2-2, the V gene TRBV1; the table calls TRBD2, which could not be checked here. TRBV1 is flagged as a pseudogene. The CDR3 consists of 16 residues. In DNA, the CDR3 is TGCACCAGCAGCCAGCGGTCCTCGAGGAACACCGGGGAGCTGTTTTTT. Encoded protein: CTSSQRSSRNTGELFF.

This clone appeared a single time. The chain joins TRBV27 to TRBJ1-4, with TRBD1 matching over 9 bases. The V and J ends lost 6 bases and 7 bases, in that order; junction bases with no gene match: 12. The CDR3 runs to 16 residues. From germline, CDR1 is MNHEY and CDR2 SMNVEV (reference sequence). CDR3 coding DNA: TGTGCCAGCAGACAAAAACAGGGGGCGCAAGGTGAAAAACTGTTTTTT. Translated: CASRQKQGAQGEKLFF. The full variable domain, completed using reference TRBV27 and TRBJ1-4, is EAQVTQNPRYLITVTGKKLTVTCSQNMNHEYMSWYRQDPGLGLRQIYYSMNVEVTDKGDVPEGYKVSRKEKRNFPLILESPSPNQTSLYFCASRQKQGAQGEKLFFGSGTQLSVL.

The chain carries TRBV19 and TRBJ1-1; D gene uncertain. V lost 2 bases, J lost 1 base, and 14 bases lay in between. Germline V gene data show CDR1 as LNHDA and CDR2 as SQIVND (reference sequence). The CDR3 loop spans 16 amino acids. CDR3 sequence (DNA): TGTGCCAGTAGTATACCATTGAGGGTCACGAACACTGAAGCTTTCTTT. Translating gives CASSIPLRVTNTEAFF.

The CDR3 coding sequence is TGTGCCAGCAGCCAAGACTGGCGGGGGGGGCAGTATTTT. Amino acid sequence: CASSQDWRGGQYF. The rearrangement links TRBV3-1 (or the pseudogene TRBV3-2) to TRBJ2-3; 9 bases align to TRBD2. V gave up 0 bases and J gave up 11 bases; unmatched junction bases: 3. CDR1 is LGHDT and CDR2 is YNNKEL in the germline V gene (reference sequence). This CDR3 comprises 13 residues.

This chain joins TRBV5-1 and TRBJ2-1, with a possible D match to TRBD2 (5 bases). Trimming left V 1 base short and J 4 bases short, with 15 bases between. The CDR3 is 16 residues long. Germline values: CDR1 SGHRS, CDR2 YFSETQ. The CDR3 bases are TGCGCCAGCAGCTTGTCGATAGGACTGGTATACAATGAGCAGTTCTTC. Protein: CASSLSIGLVYNEQFF.

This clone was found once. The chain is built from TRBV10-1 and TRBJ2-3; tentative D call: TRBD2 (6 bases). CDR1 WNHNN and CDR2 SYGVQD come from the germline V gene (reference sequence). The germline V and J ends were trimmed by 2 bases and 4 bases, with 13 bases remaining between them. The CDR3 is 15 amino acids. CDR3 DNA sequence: TGCGCCAGCAGTGAGGGGGGAGGCGGCCCAGATACGCAGTATTTT. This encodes CASSEGGGGPDTQYF.

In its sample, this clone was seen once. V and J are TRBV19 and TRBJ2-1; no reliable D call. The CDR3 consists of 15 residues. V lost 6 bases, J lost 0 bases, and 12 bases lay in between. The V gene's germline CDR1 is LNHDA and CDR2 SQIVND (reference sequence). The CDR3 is CASRVSLSSYNEQFF. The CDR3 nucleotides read TGTGCCAGTAGGGTTTCTTTGAGCTCCTACAATGAGCAGTTCTTC.

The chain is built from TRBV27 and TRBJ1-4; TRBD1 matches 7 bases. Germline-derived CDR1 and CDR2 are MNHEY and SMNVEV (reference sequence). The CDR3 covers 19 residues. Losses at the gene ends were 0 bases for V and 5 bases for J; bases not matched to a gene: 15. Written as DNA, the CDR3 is TGTGCCAGCAGTTTATCTTACGGACAGGCAGGAGGTCAGAATGAAAAACTGTTTTTT. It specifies CASSLSYGQAGGQNEKLFF.

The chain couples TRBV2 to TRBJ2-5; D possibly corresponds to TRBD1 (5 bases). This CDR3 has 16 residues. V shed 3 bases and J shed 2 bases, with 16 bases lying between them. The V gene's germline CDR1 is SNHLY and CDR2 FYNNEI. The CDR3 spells CASSDEQGVPQETQYF. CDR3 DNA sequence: TGTGCCAGCAGTGACGAGCAGGGCGTACCTCAAGAGACCCAGTACTTC.

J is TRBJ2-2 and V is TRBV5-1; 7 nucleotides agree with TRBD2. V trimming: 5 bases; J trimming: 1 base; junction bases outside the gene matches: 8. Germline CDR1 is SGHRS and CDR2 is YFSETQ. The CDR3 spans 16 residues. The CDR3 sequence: CASSYRGRENTGELFF. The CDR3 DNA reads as TGCGCCAGCAGTTACCGGGGGAGGGAGAACACCGGGGAGCTGTTTTTT.

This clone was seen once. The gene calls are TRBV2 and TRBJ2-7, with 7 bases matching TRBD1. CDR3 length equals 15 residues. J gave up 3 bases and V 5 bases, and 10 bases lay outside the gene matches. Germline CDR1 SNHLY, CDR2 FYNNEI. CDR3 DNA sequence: TGTGCCAGCAGTTTTGCCCCGGGACAGATCTACGAGCAGTACTTC. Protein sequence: CASSFAPGQIYEQYF.

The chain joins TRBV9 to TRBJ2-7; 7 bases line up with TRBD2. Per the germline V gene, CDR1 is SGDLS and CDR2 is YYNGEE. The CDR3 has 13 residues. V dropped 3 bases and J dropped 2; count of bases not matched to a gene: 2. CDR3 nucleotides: TGTGCCAGCAGCGCCGGACTAGCCTACGAGCAGTACTTC. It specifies CASSAGLAYEQYF.

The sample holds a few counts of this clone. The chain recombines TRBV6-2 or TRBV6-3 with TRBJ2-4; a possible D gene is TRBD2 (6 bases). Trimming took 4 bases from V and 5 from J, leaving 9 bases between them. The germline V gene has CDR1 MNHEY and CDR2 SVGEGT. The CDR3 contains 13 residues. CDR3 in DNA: TGTGCCAGCAGTTCGGGAGAGGAAAACATTCAGTACTTC. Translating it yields CASSSGEENIQYF.

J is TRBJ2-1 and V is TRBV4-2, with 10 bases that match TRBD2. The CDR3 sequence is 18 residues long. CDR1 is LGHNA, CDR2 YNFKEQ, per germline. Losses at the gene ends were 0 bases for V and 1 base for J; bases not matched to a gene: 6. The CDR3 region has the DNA TGTGCCAGCAGCCAAGATGGGCTAGCGGGGGCTTCCTACAATGAGCAGTTCTTC. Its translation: CASSQDGLAGASYNEQFF.

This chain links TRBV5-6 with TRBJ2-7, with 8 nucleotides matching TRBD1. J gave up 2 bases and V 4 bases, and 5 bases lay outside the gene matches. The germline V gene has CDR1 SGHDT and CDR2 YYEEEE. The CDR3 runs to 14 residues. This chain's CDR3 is CASSRTGSAYEQYF. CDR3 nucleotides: TGTGCCAGCAGCAGGACAGGGAGCGCCTACGAGCAGTACTTC.

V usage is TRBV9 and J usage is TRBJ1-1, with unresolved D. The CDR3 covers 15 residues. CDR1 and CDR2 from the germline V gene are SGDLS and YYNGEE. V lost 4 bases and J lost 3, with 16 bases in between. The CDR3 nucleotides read TGTGCCAGCAGCCCCTCATCGGTTATCGACACTGAAGCTTTCTTT. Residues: CASSPSSVIDTEAFF.

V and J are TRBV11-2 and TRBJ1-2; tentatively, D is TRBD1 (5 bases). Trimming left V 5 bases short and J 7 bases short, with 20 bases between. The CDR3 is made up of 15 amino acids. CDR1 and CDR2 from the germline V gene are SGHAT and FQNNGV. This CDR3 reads CASSTGPLPGIGYTF. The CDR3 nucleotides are TGTGCCAGCAGCACAGGACCACTACCCGGTATTGGCTACACCTTC.

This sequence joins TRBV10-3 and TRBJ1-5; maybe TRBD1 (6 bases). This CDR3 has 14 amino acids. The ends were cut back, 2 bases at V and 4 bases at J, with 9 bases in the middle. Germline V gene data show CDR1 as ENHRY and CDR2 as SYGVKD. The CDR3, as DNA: TGTGCCATCAGTGAGCTACAGGGTAATCAGCCCCAGCATTTT. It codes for CAISELQGNQPQHF.

The CDR3 spells CASSLAEETQYF. The CDR3, as DNA: TGTGCCAGCAGTCTAGCGGAAGAGACCCAGTACTTC. The chain recombines TRBV6-1 with TRBJ2-5, with 7 bases lining up with TRBD2. CDR1 is MNHNS, CDR2 SASEGT, per germline. The V and J ends lost 5 bases and 3 bases, in that order; junction bases with no gene match: 0. The CDR3 contains 12 residues.

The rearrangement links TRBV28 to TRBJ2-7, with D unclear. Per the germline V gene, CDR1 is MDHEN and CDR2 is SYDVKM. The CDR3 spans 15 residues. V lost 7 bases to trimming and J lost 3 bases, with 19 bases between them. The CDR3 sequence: CASTPSGPIGYEQYF. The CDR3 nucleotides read TGTGCCAGCACACCCAGTGGGCCTATTGGCTACGAGCAGTACTTC.

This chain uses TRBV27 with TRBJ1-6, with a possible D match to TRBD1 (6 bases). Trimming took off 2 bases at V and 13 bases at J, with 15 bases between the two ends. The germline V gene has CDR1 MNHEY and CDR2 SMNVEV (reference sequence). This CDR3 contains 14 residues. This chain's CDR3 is CASSLTEARGPLHF. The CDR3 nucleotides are TGTGCCAGCAGTTTAACAGAAGCCAGGGGTCCCCTCCACTTT.

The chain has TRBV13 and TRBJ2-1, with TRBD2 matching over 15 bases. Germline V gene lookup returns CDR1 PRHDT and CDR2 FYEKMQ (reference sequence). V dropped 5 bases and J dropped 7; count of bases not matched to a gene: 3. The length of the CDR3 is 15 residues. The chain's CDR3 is CASSGLAGGRNEQFF. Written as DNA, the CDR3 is TGTGCCAGCAGCGGACTAGCGGGGGGGCGAAATGAGCAGTTCTTC.

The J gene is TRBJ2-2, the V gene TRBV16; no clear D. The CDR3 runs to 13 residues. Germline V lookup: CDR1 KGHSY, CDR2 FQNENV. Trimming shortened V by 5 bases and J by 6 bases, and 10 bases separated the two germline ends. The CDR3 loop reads CASSAGQAGELFF. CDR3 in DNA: TGTGCCAGCAGCGCTGGGCAGGCCGGGGAGCTGTTTTTT.

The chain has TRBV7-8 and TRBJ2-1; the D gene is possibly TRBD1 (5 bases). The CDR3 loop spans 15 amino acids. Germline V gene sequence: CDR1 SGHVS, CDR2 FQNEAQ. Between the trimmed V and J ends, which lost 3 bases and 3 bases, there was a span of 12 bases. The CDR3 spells CASSFDRPDYNEQFF. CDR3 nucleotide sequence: TGTGCCAGCAGCTTTGACAGACCCGACTACAATGAGCAGTTCTTC.

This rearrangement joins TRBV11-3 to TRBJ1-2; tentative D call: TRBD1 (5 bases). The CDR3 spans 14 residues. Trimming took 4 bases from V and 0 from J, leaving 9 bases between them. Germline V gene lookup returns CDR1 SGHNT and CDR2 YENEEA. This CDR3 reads CASSSGIANYGYTF. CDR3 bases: TGTGCCAGCAGCTCAGGGATAGCTAACTATGGCTACACCTTC.

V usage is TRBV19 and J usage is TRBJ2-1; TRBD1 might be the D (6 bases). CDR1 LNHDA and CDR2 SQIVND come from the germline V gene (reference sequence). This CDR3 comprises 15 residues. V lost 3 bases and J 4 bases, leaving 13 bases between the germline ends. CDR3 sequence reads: CASSIGRGYYNEQFF. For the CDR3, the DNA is TGTGCCAGTAGTATTGGCAGGGGTTATTACAATGAGCAGTTCTTC.

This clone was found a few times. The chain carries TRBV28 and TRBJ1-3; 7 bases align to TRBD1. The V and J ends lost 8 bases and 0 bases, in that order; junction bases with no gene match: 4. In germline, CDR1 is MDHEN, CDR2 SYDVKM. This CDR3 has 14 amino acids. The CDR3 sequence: CASLGQFSGNTIYF. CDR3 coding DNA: TGTGCCAGCCTGGGACAGTTCTCTGGAAACACCATATATTTT.